The clone carrying this TCR beta chain was observed a few times. The antigen is undetermined. The sample comes from a study of identical twins. The study, taken as a whole, reports: Recombination models fit unrelated individuals' TCR alpha sharing but underestimated twins'.

TCRdb reanalysed the 5' RACE reads using MiXCR and keeps one entry per CDR3 protein. The data hold approximately 190,000 distinct CDR3 sequences, with more than 15% observed a single time. The trim removed 0 bases at V and 4 bases at J, leaving 5 bases unmatched. CDR1 and CDR2 from the germline V gene are SGDLS and YYNGEE. The CDR3 length is 16 residues. Another study also made use of these data, one on T cells expressing NK-cell markers. That source reports: There were seven HCMV-seropositive donors and one seronegative donor among the eight sequenced. HCMV specificity of the expanded NKG2C+ T cell clones stayed unclear.

The TCR comes from a woman aged 18-29 years in good health. The J gene is TRBJ2-1, the V gene TRBV9, with 9 bases lining up with TRBD2. Input material: CD8+ T cells sorted from blood. For the CDR3, the DNA is TGTGCCAGCAGCGTAGGCGGGGGGGAGTTTTACAATGAGCAGTTCTTC. This translates into CASSVGGGEFYNEQFF.